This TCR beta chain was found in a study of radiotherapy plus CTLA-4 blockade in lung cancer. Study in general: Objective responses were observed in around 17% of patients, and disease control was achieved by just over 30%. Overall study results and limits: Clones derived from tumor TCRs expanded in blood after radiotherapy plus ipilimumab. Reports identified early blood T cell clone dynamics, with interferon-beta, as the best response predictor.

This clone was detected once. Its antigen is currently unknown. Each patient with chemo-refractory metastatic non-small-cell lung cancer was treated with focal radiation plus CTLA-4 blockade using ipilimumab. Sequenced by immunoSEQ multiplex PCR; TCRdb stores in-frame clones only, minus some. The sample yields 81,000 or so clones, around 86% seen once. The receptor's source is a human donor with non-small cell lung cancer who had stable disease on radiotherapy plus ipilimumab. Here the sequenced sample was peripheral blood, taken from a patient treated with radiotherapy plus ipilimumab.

DNA of the CDR3: TGTGCCAGCAGTTATATGGGGACAGAGACCCAGTACTTC. Translating it yields CASSYMGTETQYF. The rearrangement uses TRBV6-6 and TRBJ2-5, with D tentatively TRBD1 or TRBD2 (5 bases each). CDR3 length: 13 amino acids. CDR1 and CDR2 (germline): MNHNY, SVGAGI (reference sequence). Trimming took 3 bases from V and 4 from J, leaving 9 bases between them.